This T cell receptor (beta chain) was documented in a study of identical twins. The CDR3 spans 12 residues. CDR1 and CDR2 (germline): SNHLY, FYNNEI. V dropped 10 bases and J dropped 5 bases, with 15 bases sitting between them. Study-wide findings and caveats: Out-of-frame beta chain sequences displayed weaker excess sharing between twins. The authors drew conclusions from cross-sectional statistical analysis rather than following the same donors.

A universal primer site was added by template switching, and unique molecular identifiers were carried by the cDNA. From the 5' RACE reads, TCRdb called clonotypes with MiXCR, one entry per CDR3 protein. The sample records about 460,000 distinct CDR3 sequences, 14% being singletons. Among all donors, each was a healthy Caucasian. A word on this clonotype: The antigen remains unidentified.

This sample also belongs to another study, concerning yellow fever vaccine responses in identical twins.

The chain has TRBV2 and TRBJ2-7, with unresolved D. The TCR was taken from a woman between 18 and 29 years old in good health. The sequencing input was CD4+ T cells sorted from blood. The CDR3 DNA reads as TGTGCCACCAAGTTCGGGCAACACGAGCAGTACTTC. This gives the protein CATKFGQHEQYF.